This passage covers 13 T cell receptor beta chains from one sample sequenced in a study of cytomegalovirus exposure and HLA in healthy donors. TCRdb keeps only in-frame clones here, not all; method: immunoSEQ multiplex PCR. Here the sample spans approximately 150,000 clones, less than 90% being singletons. What was sequenced was PBMCs. These receptors were taken from a man aged 25-45 years in good health and CMV-seropositive.

The chain has TRBV6-5 and TRBJ1-2, with 8 bases aligning to TRBD1. The germline gives CDR1 MNHEY, CDR2 SVGAGI. The length of the CDR3 is 14 residues. V was clipped by 5 bases and J by 8 bases; unmatched bases: 10. The CDR3 here is CASSAGGEVGGYTF. The CDR3 DNA follows: TGTGCCAGCAGTGCAGGGGGCGAGGTTGGCGGCTACACCTTC.

This chain joins TRBV14 and TRBJ2-2; weak D call: TRBD1 (5 bases). The CDR3 is 15 amino acids. Germline V CDR1 and CDR2: SGHDN, FVKESK. Trimming pared 0 bases from V and 4 bases from J, leaving 9 bases between. The CDR3 sequence is CASSQDDSFTGELFF. CDR3 coding DNA: TGTGCCAGCAGCCAAGATGACAGCTTCACCGGGGAGCTGTTTTTT.

The V gene is TRBV30, the J gene TRBJ1-2, with TRBD1 identical over 10 bases. V was pared by 2 bases and J by 6 bases, with 9 bases of the junction left unmatched. The CDR3 covers 15 residues. Germline V gene lookup returns CDR1 GTSNPN and CDR2 SVGIG (reference sequence). The CDR3 region has the DNA TGTGCCTGGAGTTGGGGACAGGGGCCTAGGGATGGCTACACCTTC. It yields the protein CAWSWGQGPRDGYTF.

The V gene is TRBV11-2, the J gene TRBJ1-2; D gene unclear. Trimming took off 4 bases at V and 5 bases at J, with 17 bases between the two ends. Germline CDR1 is SGHAT and CDR2 is FQNNGV. This CDR3 region has 15 residues. The CDR3 coding sequence is TGTGCCAGCAGCTCGAGGCGCCAGCGGGGTTATGGCTACACCTTC. Its protein product is CASSSRRQRGYGYTF.

The chain couples TRBV6-1 to TRBJ2-7, with TRBD2 identical over 9 bases. This CDR3 contains 14 residues. Germline CDR1 is MNHNS and CDR2 is SASEGT. V lost 6 bases and J lost 3; bases outside the gene matches: 6. This chain's CDR3 is CASSVAGVDYEQYF. The CDR3 coding sequence is TGTGCCAGCAGCGTAGCGGGGGTGGACTACGAGCAGTACTTC.

The chain links TRBV9 to TRBJ2-3, with D possibly TRBD2 on 6 matching bases. Germline V gives CDR1 SGDLS, CDR2 YYNGEE. Between the trimmed V and J ends, which lost 0 bases and 5 bases, there was a span of 10 bases. The CDR3 loop spans 14 amino acids. The CDR3 loop is CASSVDGSLDTQYF. The DNA for the CDR3 is TGTGCCAGCAGCGTAGACGGGAGCCTAGATACGCAGTATTTT.

The V gene is TRBV14, the J gene TRBJ2-1; weak D call: TRBD2 (6 bases). Germline CDR1 and CDR2: SGHDN and FVKESK. This CDR3 has 16 amino acids. Trimming left V 5 bases short and J 1 base short, with 15 bases between. The CDR3 spells CASSSGLWASYNEQFF. The CDR3 nucleotides read TGTGCCAGCAGCTCGGGACTCTGGGCGTCCTACAATGAGCAGTTCTTC.

This clone showed up just once. The chain couples TRBV4-3 to TRBJ2-3; 8 nucleotides align to TRBD2. J was trimmed by 1 base and V by 4 bases; bases with no gene match: 4. This CDR3 contains 15 residues. CDR1 LGHNA and CDR2 YSLEER come from the germline V gene. Here the CDR3 DNA reads TGCGCCAGCAGCCTAGAAGCGGGGGGCACAGATACGCAGTATTTT. As protein: CASSLEAGGTDTQYF.

This chain links TRBV2 with TRBJ2-4; maybe TRBD1 (6 bases). Per germline, CDR1 SNHLY and CDR2 FYNNEI. V was cut by 6 bases and J by 6 bases, with 15 bases left in between. CDR3 length equals 14 residues. CDR3 in amino acids: CASRAQGNSNIQYF. Here the CDR3 DNA reads TGTGCCAGCAGAGCCCAGGGGAACTCAAACATTCAGTACTTC.

The chain links TRBV18 to TRBJ1-4; unclear D gene. V was pared by 3 bases and J by 3 bases, with 8 bases between. The germline gives CDR1 KGHSH, CDR2 LQKENI. CDR3 length: 14 residues. CDR3 in DNA: TGTGCCAGCTCACCGGTTCAGTCTAATGAAAAACTGTTTTTT. Translation: CASSPVQSNEKLFF.

This chain links TRBV7-2 with TRBJ2-3, with D possibly being TRBD2 (7 bases). V shed 5 bases and J shed 8 bases, with 14 bases lying between them. CDR1 is SGHTA and CDR2 is FQGNSA in the germline V gene. The CDR3 consists of 13 residues. CDR3: CASSPQGGGTQYF. DNA for the CDR3: TGTGCCAGCAGCCCGCAAGGGGGGGGTACGCAGTATTTT.

This chain uses TRBV11-2 with TRBJ1-4; D gene unclear. Germline V CDR1 and CDR2: SGHAT, FQNNGV. V gave up 5 bases and J gave up 8 bases, with 18 bases separating them. CDR3 length: 15 residues. Written as DNA, the CDR3 is TGTGCCAGCAGCCAGTTATCGGGGTACGGAGAAAAACTGTTTTTT. It codes for CASSQLSGYGEKLFF.

V usage is TRBV2 and J usage is TRBJ2-5; 11 bases are shared with TRBD2. The CDR3 totals 14 residues. CDR1 and CDR2 from the germline V gene are SNHLY and FYNNEI. V was clipped by 7 bases and J by 2 bases; unmatched bases: 3. This chain's CDR3 is CASTLAGGQETQYF. CDR3 sequence (DNA): TGTGCCAGCACCCTAGCGGGGGGACAAGAGACCCAGTACTTC.